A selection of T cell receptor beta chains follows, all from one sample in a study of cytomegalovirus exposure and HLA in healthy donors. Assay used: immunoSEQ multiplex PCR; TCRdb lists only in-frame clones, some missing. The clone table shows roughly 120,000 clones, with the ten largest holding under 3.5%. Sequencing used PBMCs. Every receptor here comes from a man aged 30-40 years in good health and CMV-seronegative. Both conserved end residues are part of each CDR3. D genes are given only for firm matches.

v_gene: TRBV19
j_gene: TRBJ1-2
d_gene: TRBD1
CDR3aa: CASSSDGTVLFGYTF
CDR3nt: TGTGCCAGTAGTTCAGACGGGACAGTCCTCTTCGGCTACACCTTC

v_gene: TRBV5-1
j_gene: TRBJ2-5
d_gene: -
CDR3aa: CASSLDPEVETQYF
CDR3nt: TGCGCCAGCAGCTTGGACCCGGAGGTTGAGACCCAGTACTTC

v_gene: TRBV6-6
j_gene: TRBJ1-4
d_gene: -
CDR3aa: CASKHRESDEKLFF
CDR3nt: TGTGCCAGCAAACACAGGGAGTCGGATGAAAAACTGTTTTTT

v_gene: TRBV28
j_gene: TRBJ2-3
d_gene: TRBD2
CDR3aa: CASSLFPSGTLNTQYF
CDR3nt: TGTGCCAGCAGTTTATTCCCTAGCGGGACTTTAAATACGCAGTATTTT

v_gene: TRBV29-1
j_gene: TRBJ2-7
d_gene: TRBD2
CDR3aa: CSVDGTSGRTYEQYF
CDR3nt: TGCAGCGTCGACGGGACTAGCGGGAGGACCTACGAGCAGTACTTC

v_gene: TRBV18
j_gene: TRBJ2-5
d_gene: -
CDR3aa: CASSPTGGVGQYF
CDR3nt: TGTGCCAGCTCACCTACGGGCGGGGTCGGCCAGTACTTC

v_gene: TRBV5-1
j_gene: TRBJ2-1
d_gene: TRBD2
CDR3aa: CASSREGGYNEQFF
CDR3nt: TGCGCCAGCAGCCGGGAGGGCGGATACAATGAGCAGTTCTTC

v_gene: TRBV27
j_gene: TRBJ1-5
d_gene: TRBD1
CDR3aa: CASSRQGGNQPQHF
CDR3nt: TGTGCCAGCAGTCGACAGGGGGGCAATCAGCCCCAGCATTTT

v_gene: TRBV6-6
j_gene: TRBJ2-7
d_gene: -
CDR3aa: CASNIARQVSSYEQYF
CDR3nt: TGTGCCAGCAATATAGCCCGACAGGTTAGCTCCTACGAGCAGTACTTC

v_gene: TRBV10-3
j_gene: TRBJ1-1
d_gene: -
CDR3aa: CATNPYTGLNTEAFF
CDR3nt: TGTGCCACCAACCCTTATACAGGCCTGAACACTGAAGCTTTCTTT

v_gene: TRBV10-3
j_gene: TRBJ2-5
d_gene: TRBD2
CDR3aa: CAISSGRGEETQYF
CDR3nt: TGTGCCATTTCGAGCGGGAGAGGGGAAGAGACCCAGTACTTC

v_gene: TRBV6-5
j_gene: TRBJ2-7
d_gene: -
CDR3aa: CASRVWDTSYEQYF
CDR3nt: TGTGCCAGCAGAGTTTGGGACACCTCCTACGAGCAGTACTTC

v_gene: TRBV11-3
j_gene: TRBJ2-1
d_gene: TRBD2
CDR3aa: CASSLEGLAGNEQFF
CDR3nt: TGTGCCAGCAGCTTAGAGGGGCTAGCGGGCAATGAGCAGTTCTTC

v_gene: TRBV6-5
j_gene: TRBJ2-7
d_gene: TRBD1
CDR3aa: CASRFGTGPSYEQYF
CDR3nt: TGTGCCAGCAGATTCGGGACAGGCCCCTCCTACGAGCAGTACTTC

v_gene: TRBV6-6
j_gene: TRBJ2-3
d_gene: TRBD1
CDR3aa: CAGTDSSTDTQYF
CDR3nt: TGTGCCGGGACAGATTCTAGCACAGATACGCAGTATTTT

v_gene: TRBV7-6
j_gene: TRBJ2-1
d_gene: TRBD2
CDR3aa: CASSLPTSGRMDNEQFF
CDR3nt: TGTGCCAGCAGCCTACCGACTAGCGGGAGAATGGACAATGAGCAGTTCTTC

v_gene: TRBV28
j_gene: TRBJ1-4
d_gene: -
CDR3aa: CASSPQQGPNEKLFF
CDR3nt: TGTGCCAGCAGCCCACAACAGGGTCCTAATGAAAAACTGTTTTTT

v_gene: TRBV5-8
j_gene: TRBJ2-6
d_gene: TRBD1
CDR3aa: CASSFTGTVSGANVLTF
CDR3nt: TGTGCCAGCAGCTTTACCGGGACAGTCTCTGGGGCCAACGTCCTGACTTTC

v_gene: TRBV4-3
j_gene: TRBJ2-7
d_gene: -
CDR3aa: CASSQVRTAGHEQYF
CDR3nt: TGCGCCAGCAGCCAAGTAAGGACAGCAGGCCACGAGCAGTACTTC

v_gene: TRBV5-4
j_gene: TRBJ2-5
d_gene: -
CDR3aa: CASSLGGVEETQYF
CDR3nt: TGTGCCAGCAGCTTGGGGGGGGTAGAGGAGACCCAGTACTTC

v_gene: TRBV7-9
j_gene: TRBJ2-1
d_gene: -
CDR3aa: CASSPTVGRMQFF
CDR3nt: TGTGCCAGCAGCCCGACAGTGGGCCGCATGCAGTTCTTC

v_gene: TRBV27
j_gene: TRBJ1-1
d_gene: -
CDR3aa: CASSPIPPRGTEAFF
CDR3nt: TGTGCCAGCAGTCCCATCCCCCCCCGGGGCACTGAAGCTTTCTTT

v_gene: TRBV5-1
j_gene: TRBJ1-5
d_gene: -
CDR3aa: CASSLDPDSWGNQPQHF
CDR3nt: TGCGCCAGCAGCTTGGACCCCGACAGCTGGGGCAATCAGCCCCAGCATTTT

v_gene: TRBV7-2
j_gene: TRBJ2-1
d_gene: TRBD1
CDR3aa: CASTKSPGQGAHEQFF
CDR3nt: TGTGCCAGCACCAAATCACCGGGACAGGGGGCCCATGAGCAGTTCTTC

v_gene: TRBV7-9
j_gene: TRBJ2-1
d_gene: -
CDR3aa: CASSYRSDEQFF
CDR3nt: TGTGCCAGCAGCTACCGTAGCGATGAGCAGTTCTTC

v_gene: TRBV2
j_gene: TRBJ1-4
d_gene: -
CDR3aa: CAANRVVGEKLFF
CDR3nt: TGTGCCGCCAACAGGGTGGTTGGGGAAAAACTGTTTTTT

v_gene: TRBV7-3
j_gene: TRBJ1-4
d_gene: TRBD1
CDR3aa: CASSLQTGPNEKLFF
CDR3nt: TGTGCCAGCAGCCTCCAGACAGGGCCTAATGAAAAACTGTTTTTT

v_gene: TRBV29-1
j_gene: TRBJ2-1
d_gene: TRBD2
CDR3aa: CSVEIAGGLNEQFF
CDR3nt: TGCAGCGTTGAAATAGCGGGAGGGTTAAATGAGCAGTTCTTC

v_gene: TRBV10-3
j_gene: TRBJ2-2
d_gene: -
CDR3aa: CAISESKAGRDYTGELFF
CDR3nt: TGTGCCATCAGTGAGTCGAAGGCGGGACGGGATTACACCGGGGAGCTGTTTTTT

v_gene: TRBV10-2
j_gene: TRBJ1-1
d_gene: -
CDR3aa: CASSDDYMGNTEAFF
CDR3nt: TGCGCCAGCAGTGATGACTATATGGGGAACACTGAAGCTTTCTTT

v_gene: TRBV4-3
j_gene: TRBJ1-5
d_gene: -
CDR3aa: CASSQDSGIYQPQHF
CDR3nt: TGCGCCAGCAGCCAAGATTCGGGAATCTATCAGCCCCAGCATTTT

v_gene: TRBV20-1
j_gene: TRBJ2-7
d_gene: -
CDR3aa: CSGGIEYEQYF
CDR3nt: TGCAGTGGCGGTATAGAATACGAGCAGTACTTC

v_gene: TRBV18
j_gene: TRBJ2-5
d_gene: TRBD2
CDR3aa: CASSPPIGGLAETQYF
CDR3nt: TGTGCCAGCTCACCCCCTATAGGGGGACTAGCGGAGACCCAGTACTTC

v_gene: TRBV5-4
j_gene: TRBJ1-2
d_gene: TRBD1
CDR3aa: CASSSYSTGSNYGYTF
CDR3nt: TGTGCCAGCAGCTCGTATTCGACAGGGTCTAACTATGGCTACACCTTC

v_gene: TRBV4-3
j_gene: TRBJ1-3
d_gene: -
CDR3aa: CASSQDRAGAGNTIYF
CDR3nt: TGCGCCAGCAGCCAAGATCGGGCAGGGGCAGGAAACACCATATATTTT

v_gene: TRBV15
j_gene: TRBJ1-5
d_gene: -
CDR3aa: CATSRGPLSYQPQHF
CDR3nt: TGTGCCACCAGCAGAGGGCCACTATCCTATCAGCCCCAGCATTTT

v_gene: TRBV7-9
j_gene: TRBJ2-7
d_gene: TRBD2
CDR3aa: CASSLGLAGFYEQYF
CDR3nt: TGTGCCAGCAGCTTAGGACTAGCGGGGTTCTACGAGCAGTACTTC

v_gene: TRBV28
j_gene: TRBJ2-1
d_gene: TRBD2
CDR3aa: CASGEGASGRPSYNEQFF
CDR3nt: TGTGCCAGCGGGGAGGGGGCTAGCGGGAGGCCGTCCTACAATGAGCAGTTCTTC

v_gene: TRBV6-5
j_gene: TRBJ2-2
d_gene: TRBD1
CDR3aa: CASSTGGNTGELFF
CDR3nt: TGTGCCAGCAGTACAGGGGGCAACACCGGGGAGCTGTTTTTT

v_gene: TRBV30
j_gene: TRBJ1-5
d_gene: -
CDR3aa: CAWSVGQGNQPQHF
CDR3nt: TGTGCCTGGAGTGTTGGGCAGGGCAATCAGCCCCAGCATTTT

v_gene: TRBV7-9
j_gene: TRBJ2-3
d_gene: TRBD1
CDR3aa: CASRSGQGLLDTQYF
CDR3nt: TGTGCCAGCAGGTCGGGACAGGGACTCTTGGATACGCAGTATTTT

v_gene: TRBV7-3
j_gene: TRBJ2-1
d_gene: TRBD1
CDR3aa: CASSLRTGEHNEQFF
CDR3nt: TGTGCCAGCAGCTTAAGGACAGGGGAACACAATGAGCAGTTCTTC

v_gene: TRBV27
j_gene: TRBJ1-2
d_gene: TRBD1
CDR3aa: CASPPGQIYGYTF
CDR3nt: TGTGCCAGCCCCCCGGGACAGATCTATGGCTACACCTTC

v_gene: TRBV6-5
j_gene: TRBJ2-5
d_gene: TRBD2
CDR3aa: CASGLAGGPEETQYF
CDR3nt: TGTGCCAGCGGACTAGCGGGAGGGCCCGAGGAGACCCAGTACTTC